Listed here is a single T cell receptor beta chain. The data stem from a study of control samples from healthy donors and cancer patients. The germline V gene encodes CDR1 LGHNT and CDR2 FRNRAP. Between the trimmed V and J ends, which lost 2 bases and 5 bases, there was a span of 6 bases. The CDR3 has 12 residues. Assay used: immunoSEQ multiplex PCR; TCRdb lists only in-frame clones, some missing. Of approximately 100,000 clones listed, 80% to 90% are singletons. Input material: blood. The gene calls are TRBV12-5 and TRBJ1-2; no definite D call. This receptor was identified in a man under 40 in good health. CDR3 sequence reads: CASGLNEYGYTF. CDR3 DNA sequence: TGTGCTAGTGGTTTGAATGAATATGGCTACACCTTC. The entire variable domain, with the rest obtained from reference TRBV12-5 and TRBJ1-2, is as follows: DARVTQTPRHKVTEMGQEVTMRCQPILGHNTVFWYRQTMMQGLELLAYFRNRAPLDDSGMPKDRFSAEMPDATLATLKIQPSEPRDSAVYFCASGLNEYGYTFGSGTRLTVV.